The rows below give T cell receptor beta chains drawn from one sample of a study of cytomegalovirus exposure and HLA in healthy donors. Method: immunoSEQ multiplex PCR; TCRdb's copy keeps in-frame clones and lacks some. Of fewer than 150,000 clones in the sample, about nine tenths are singletons; the top ten hold 4% to 5.5%. The sample consisted of PBMCs. The receptors derive from a man in his late teens or twenties in good health and CMV-seropositive. Each CDR3 is given with its conserved first and last residue. The D gene is left open where the match is weak. Clone size is stated in some rows and not others, as once, few, many or a class when expanded.

D	V	size	J	DNA	CDR3
.	TRBV7-2	.	TRBJ2-7	TGTGCCAGCAGCTTGCGTCCGGTGAGCTCCTACGAGCAGTACTTC	CASSLRPVSSYEQYF
.	TRBV11-3	.	TRBJ2-1	TGTGCCAGCAGCTTACATACCTCGGGGTACAATGAGCAGTTCTTC	CASSLHTSGYNEQFF
.	TRBV18	.	TRBJ2-2	TGTGCCAGCTCACCGGGCCGGAGGGCCGCCGGGGAGCTGTTTTTT	CASSPGRRAAGELFF
TRBD1	TRBV11-2	.	TRBJ1-2	TGTGCCAGCAGCTTAGCGGGACAGGGGGCCTATGGCTACACCTTC	CASSLAGQGAYGYTF
TRBD2	TRBV11-3	.	TRBJ2-5	TGTGCCAGCAGCTTACGGCGGGGGGGCGAGGAGACCCAGTACTTC	CASSLRRGGEETQYF
.	TRBV5-1	.	TRBJ2-5	TGCGCCAGCAGCTTGCCAGGGTCGGGTGGGGAGACCCAGTACTTC	CASSLPGSGGETQYF
TRBD1	TRBV27	.	TRBJ2-1	TGTGCCAGCAGTTTACGACAGGGAGACTCCAATGAGCAGTTCTTC	CASSLRQGDSNEQFF
.	TRBV15	.	TRBJ1-2	TGTGCCACCAGCAGAGTACAGGAAAGCGATGGCTACACCTTC	CATSRVQESDGYTF
.	TRBV15	.	TRBJ2-2	TGTGCCACCAGCTCCCACGGGGAGCTGTTTTTT	CATSSHGELFF
TRBD1	TRBV18	.	TRBJ1-1	TGTGCCAGCTCACCCCAGACAGGGGGCCTCGTAGAAGCTTTCTTT	CASSPQTGGLVEAFF
.	TRBV5-4	few	TRBJ1-6	TGTGCCAGCAGCACGGATAATTCACCCCTCCACTTT	CASSTDNSPLHF
.	TRBV7-9	.	TRBJ2-5	TGTGCCAGCAGCTTAGGGGGCTCGACAGAACAAGAGACCCAGTACTTC	CASSLGGSTEQETQYF
.	TRBV2	.	TRBJ2-1	TGTGCCAGCAGTGAGGGGGCCGGCATTGAGCAGTTCTTC	CASSEGAGIEQFF
TRBD1	TRBV27	few	TRBJ1-2	TGTGCCAGCAGAGGATCCGGGACAGGGGTGGGCGGCTACACCTTC	CASRGSGTGVGGYTF
.	TRBV6-5	.	TRBJ1-5	TGTGCCAGCAAATGGGGGCCCCATAGCAATCAGCCCCAGCATTTT	CASKWGPHSNQPQHF